These 29 T cell receptor beta chains were sequenced from one sample in a study of cytomegalovirus exposure and HLA in healthy donors. 13 Jbeta primers and 60 Vbeta primers were used for the PCR. Assay: immunoSEQ multiplex PCR; the TCRdb copy retains only in-frame clones and omits some. The table shows about 150,000 clones, with approximately 70% occurring only once. Sequenced sample: PBMCs. The receptors originated from a woman between 18 and 29 years old in good health and CMV-seronegative.

This clone was counted once. The CDR3 DNA reads TGTGCCAGTAGTGGGACAGCGATTGTGAACACTGAAGCTTTCTTT. It codes for CASSGTAIVNTEAFF. This sequence joins TRBV19 and TRBJ1-1; 7 nucleotides agree with TRBD1. V shed 5 bases and J 0 bases; nucleotides not matched to a gene: 6. CDR1 LNHDA and CDR2 SQIVND come from the germline V gene (reference sequence). The CDR3 totals 15 residues.

This chain uses TRBV27 with TRBJ2-7, with D tentatively TRBD2 (5 bases). Per the germline V gene, CDR1 is MNHEY and CDR2 is SMNVEV (reference sequence). The CDR3 length is 13 residues. Between the trimmed V and J ends, which lost 8 bases and 0 bases, there was a span of 11 bases. The CDR3 protein is CASSEVSSYEQYF. For the CDR3, the DNA is TGTGCCAGCTCGGAGGTCAGCTCCTACGAGCAGTACTTC.

This clone was seen more than once but under ten times. This rearrangement joins TRBV5-6 to TRBJ2-7, with 7 bases lining up with TRBD1. CDR3 size: 13 residues. The V gene end was trimmed by 6 bases and the J gene end by 2 bases; junction bases not matched to a gene: 5. Per germline, CDR1 SGHDT and CDR2 YYEEEE. The CDR3 is CASKYRGTYEQYV. CDR3 nucleotides: TGTGCCAGCAAATACAGGGGAACCTACGAGCAGTACGTC.

The chain uses TRBV6-5 and TRBJ1-2; no firm D call. Germline assignment: CDR1 MNHEY and CDR2 SVGAGI. Trimming removed 3 bases from V and 0 bases from J, with 8 bases in between. The CDR3 has 14 amino acids. The CDR3 DNA reads as TGTGCCAGCAGTTATGGCGGTGCTAACTATGGCTACACCTTC. This gives the protein CASSYGGANYGYTF.

The chain carries TRBV15 and TRBJ1-2, with D perhaps matching TRBD1 (5 bases). Per the germline V gene, CDR1 is LNHNV and CDR2 is YYDKDF (reference sequence). V lost 1 base and J lost 3, with 9 bases in between. This CDR3 comprises 14 residues. CDR3 in amino acids: CATSRGQSYYGYTF. CDR3 sequence (DNA): TGTGCCACCAGCAGAGGACAGAGCTACTATGGCTACACCTTC.

The rearrangement links TRBV2 to TRBJ1-3, with D uncertain. The ends were cut back, 2 bases at V and 2 bases at J, with 10 bases in the middle. The CDR3 totals 15 residues. The V gene's germline CDR1 is SNHLY and CDR2 FYNNEI. The CDR3 sequence: CASSEKKYTGNTIYF. The CDR3 DNA follows: TGTGCCAGCAGTGAAAAAAAATACACTGGAAACACCATATATTTT.

The chain carries TRBV5-5 and TRBJ1-6; D unclear. Trimming removed 4 bases from V and 0 bases from J, with 8 bases in between. This CDR3 is 15 amino acids long. Germline CDR1 SGHKS, CDR2 YYEKEE (reference sequence). CDR3: CASSIRLSYNSPLHF. In DNA form, the CDR3 reads TGTGCCAGCAGCATACGACTCTCCTATAATTCACCCCTCCACTTT.

The chain links TRBV11-2 to TRBJ2-2; 8 bases agree with TRBD1. The length of the CDR3 is 13 residues. The germline V gene has CDR1 SGHAT and CDR2 FQNNGV. With 4 bases clipped from V and 5 bases from J, the junction kept 0 bases outside the gene matches. CDR3 DNA: TGTGCCAGCAGCTGGACAGGGACCGGGGAGCTGTTTTTT. Translation gives CASSWTGTGELFF.

As for this clone: At one end, the junction sequence differs from germline, possibly due to a read error. The chain is built from TRBV30 and TRBJ2-3, with 9 bases that match TRBD2. Germline CDR1 reads GTSNPN; CDR2 reads SVGIG (reference sequence). This CDR3 contains 15 residues. CDR3 DNA: TGTGTCTGGGCCTCGCGGGAGGGCCGTGGGGATACGCAGTATTTT. Its translation is CVWASREGRGDTQYF.

This clone occurred once. The rearrangement links TRBV7-8 to TRBJ2-7, with 8 bases lining up with TRBD1. V shed 3 bases and J 2 bases; nucleotides not matched to a gene: 3. The V gene's germline CDR1 is SGHVS and CDR2 FQNEAQ. The CDR3 has 14 residues. CDR3 sequence reads: CASSFDRGAYEQYF. CDR3 DNA sequence: TGTGCCAGCAGCTTTGACAGGGGAGCCTACGAGCAGTACTTC.

This sequence joins TRBV2 and TRBJ2-3; D may be TRBD2 (5 bases). The CDR3 runs 14 residues. Trimming removed 6 bases from V and 2 bases from J, with 12 bases in between. The germline V gene has CDR1 SNHLY and CDR2 FYNNEI. CDR3 in DNA: TGTGCCAGCAGGCTTAGCGAGAACACAGATACGCAGTATTTT. This encodes CASRLSENTDTQYF.

The rearrangement joins TRBV5-6 to TRBJ2-4, with 8 bases lining up with TRBD1. This CDR3 is built from 14 residues. The V segment lost 7 bases and the J segment 2 bases; nucleotides outside the gene matches: 5. Germline V CDR1 and CDR2: SGHDT, YYEEEE. This CDR3 reads CASGQGGTKNIQYF. The CDR3, as DNA: TGTGCCAGCGGACAGGGAGGAACCAAAAACATTCAGTACTTC.

The genes are TRBV28 and TRBJ1-1; D perhaps matches TRBD1 (5 bases). From germline, CDR1 is MDHEN and CDR2 SYDVKM. Trimming removed 8 bases from V and 5 bases from J, with 12 bases in between. This CDR3 region has 12 residues. The CDR3 coding sequence is TGTGCCAGCGTTACGGGGGGGACTGAAGCTTTCTTT. Amino acid sequence: CASVTGGTEAFF.

The chain has TRBV4-1 and TRBJ1-2, with 10 bases aligning to TRBD1. V was clipped by 2 bases and J by 8 bases; unmatched bases: 5. The CDR3 is made up of 14 amino acids. CDR1 is MGHRA and CDR2 is YSYEKL in the germline V gene. CDR3 protein: CASSQPGQGDGYTF. CDR3 DNA: TGCGCCAGCAGCCAACCCGGACAGGGGGACGGCTACACCTTC.

The V gene is TRBV7-2, the J gene TRBJ2-1, with unresolved D. The CDR3 is 12 amino acids. The germline V gene encodes CDR1 SGHTA and CDR2 FQGNSA. V was shortened by 1 base and J by 7 bases, with 5 bases between the two germline ends. The CDR3 protein is CASSLVRNEQFF. The DNA for the CDR3 is TGTGCCAGCAGCTTAGTCCGGAATGAGCAGTTCTTC.

V gene TRBV6-5 combines with J gene TRBJ1-2; 7 positions agree with TRBD1. This CDR3 is 13 amino acids long. CDR1 is MNHEY and CDR2 is SVGAGI in the germline V gene. V was pared by 4 bases and J by 8 bases, with 7 bases of the junction left unmatched. The CDR3 is CASSSGQFGGYTF. The CDR3 bases are TGTGCCAGCAGTTCGGGACAGTTTGGCGGCTACACCTTC.

The CDR3 DNA follows: TGTGCCAGCAGCTTAAAAGGGACTCTGAACACCGGGGAGCTGTTTTTT. Protein sequence: CASSLKGTLNTGELFF. J is TRBJ2-2 and V is TRBV7-2; possible D gene TRBD2, 6 bases. This CDR3 comprises 16 residues. V dropped 2 bases and J dropped 1 base, with 11 bases sitting between them. Germline loops: CDR1 SGHTA, CDR2 FQGNSA.

The V and J genes are TRBV27 and TRBJ2-7; possibly TRBD2 for D (5 bases). In germline, CDR1 is MNHEY, CDR2 SMNVEV (reference sequence). V lost 2 bases and J 0 bases, leaving 11 bases between the germline ends. The CDR3 has 15 amino acids. CDR3 in amino acids: CASSLRPGSSYEQYF. Here the CDR3 DNA reads TGTGCCAGCAGTTTACGGCCGGGGAGCTCCTACGAGCAGTACTTC.

The J gene is TRBJ2-1, the V gene TRBV19, with 7 bases identical to TRBD1. The CDR3 is 16 residues long. Germline CDR1 LNHDA, CDR2 SQIVND (reference sequence). Unmatched junction bases numbered 8, after V lost 4 bases and J lost 2 bases. CDR3: CASSTAGTVPYNEQFF. The CDR3 DNA is TGTGCCAGTAGTACCGCCGGGACAGTTCCCTACAATGAGCAGTTCTTC.

The chain couples TRBV13 to TRBJ2-2, with a weak D call TRBD2 (5 bases). Trimming removed 3 bases at V and 13 bases at J, with 12 bases between. In germline, CDR1 is PRHDT, CDR2 FYEKMQ (reference sequence). This CDR3 is 12 amino acids long. CDR3 in DNA: TGTGCCAGCAGCTTGTTTATCGGAGGGCTGTTTTTT. As protein: CASSLFIGGLFF.

This clone was found a few times. J is TRBJ2-7 and V is TRBV10-3; the D gene is possibly TRBD2 (6 bases). V lost 10 bases and J lost 1, with 20 bases in between. CDR1 and CDR2 (germline): ENHRY, SYGVKD. This CDR3 comprises 15 residues. The CDR3 protein is CATQLGGVTSYEQYF. The CDR3 DNA sequence: TGTGCCACCCAACTGGGCGGGGTGACTTCCTACGAGCAGTACTTC.

The gene calls are TRBV4-2 and TRBJ2-5; weak D call: TRBD2 (7 bases). V lost 1 base, J lost 1 base, and 13 bases lay in between. This CDR3 is built from 16 residues. CDR1 is LGHNA and CDR2 is YNFKEQ in the germline V gene. In DNA, the CDR3 is TGTGCCAGCAGCCAAGGAGGGGGAGGGGGCCAAGAGACCCAGTACTTC. Translation gives CASSQGGGGGQETQYF.

This rearrangement joins TRBV27 to TRBJ1-2; TRBD1 is a possible D gene (6 bases). The CDR3 has 16 amino acids. Trimming removed 5 bases at V and 1 base at J, with 17 bases between. The germline CDR1 and CDR2 sequences are MNHEY and SMNVEV (reference sequence). Here the CDR3 DNA reads TGTGCCAGCAGTCCGCCCCCCGGGACATATAACTATGGCTACACCTTC. The encoded protein is CASSPPPGTYNYGYTF.

The chain couples TRBV20-1 to TRBJ1-4; D is uncertain. Trimming removed 5 bases from V and 5 bases from J, with 3 bases in between. Per germline, CDR1 DFQATT and CDR2 SNEGSKA (reference sequence). The CDR3 extends over 10 amino acids. DNA for the CDR3: TGCAGTGCTTCGAATGAAAAACTGTTTTTT. Its protein product is CSASNEKLFF.

CDR3: CASSLRRGQTYEQYF. The CDR3 DNA follows: TGTGCCAGCAGCTTAAGGAGGGGACAGACCTACGAGCAGTACTTC. V is TRBV11-1 and J is TRBJ2-7; perhaps TRBD1 as D (7 bases). CDR1 SGHAT and CDR2 FQDESV come from the germline V gene (reference sequence). This CDR3 comprises 15 residues. The V and J ends lost 2 bases and 2 bases respectively, with 13 bases between them. Supplemented by reference TRBV11-1 and TRBJ2-7, the full variable domain reads EAEVAQSPRYKITEKSQAVAFWCDPISGHATLYWYRQILGQGPELLVQFQDESVVDDSQLPKDRFSAERLKGVDSTLKIQPAELGDSAMYLCASSLRRGQTYEQYFGPGTRLTVT.

This clone occurred a few times. This rearrangement joins TRBV6-5 to TRBJ2-7; 12 nucleotides match TRBD2. Trimming removed 5 bases from V and 6 bases from J; junction bases left unmatched: 5. CDR1 is MNHEY and CDR2 is SVGAGI in the germline V gene. This CDR3 contains 14 residues. CDR3 amino acids: CASSHLAGGPEQYV. CDR3 sequence (DNA): TGTGCCAGCAGTCACCTAGCGGGAGGGCCCGAGCAGTACGTC.

This chain's CDR3 is CASRGTGRFSGNTIYF. In DNA, the CDR3 is TGTGCCAGCAGGGGGACAGGGCGCTTCTCTGGAAACACCATATATTTT. This chain links TRBV7-9 with TRBJ1-3; 9 positions agree with TRBD1. Germline lookup yields CDR1 SEHNR and CDR2 FQNEAQ (reference sequence). The CDR3 extends over 16 amino acids. With 6 bases clipped from V and 0 bases from J, the junction kept 6 bases outside the gene matches.

The chain uses TRBV7-7 and TRBJ2-5; no clear D gene. The CDR3 consists of 13 residues. From germline, CDR1 is SSHAT and CDR2 FNYEAQ (reference sequence). V gave up 1 base and J gave up 4 bases, with 7 bases separating them. CDR3 nucleotide sequence: TGTGCCAGCAGCTTAGGGCCCGCAGAGACCCAGTACTTC. Encoded protein: CASSLGPAETQYF. The full variable domain, in which reference TRBV7-7 and TRBJ2-5 provide the parts outside the CDR3, is GAGVSQSPRYKVTKRGQDVTLRCDPISSHATLYWYQQALGQGPEFLTYFNYEAQPDKSGLPSDRFSAERPEGSISTLTIQRTEQRDSAMYRCASSLGPAETQYFGPGTRLLVL.

The chain carries TRBV7-2 and TRBJ2-3, with a weak D call TRBD2 (7 bases). CDR1 is SGHTA and CDR2 is FQGNSA in the germline V gene. The CDR3 is made up of 14 amino acids. V gave up 8 bases and J gave up 3 bases, with 15 bases separating them. This CDR3 is CASERGGRTDTQYF. CDR3 in DNA: TGTGCCAGCGAGAGGGGGGGCAGGACAGATACGCAGTATTTT.